Below are 2 T cell receptor beta chains sequenced from a single sample in a study of blood T cells in healthy people across ages. A second PCR, run for about 6 to 12 cycles, used a sample-barcoded 5' primer plus a J-beta primer mix. TCRdb analysed the 5' RACE reads with MiXCR anew, one entry per CDR3 protein. The sample contains over 1,500,000 distinct CDR3 sequences, 49% of which appear only once. What was sequenced was blood. Receptors originate from a woman between 40 and 50 years old in good health.

This chain joins TRBV20-1 and TRBJ2-1, with TRBD2 as a possible D gene (6 bases). V was clipped by 2 bases and J by 10 bases, with 15 bases between them. Germline lookup yields CDR1 DFQATT and CDR2 SNEGSKA (reference sequence). This CDR3 spans 13 amino acids. The DNA of the CDR3 is TGCAGTGCTAGATTGTTGCTGGACTACGAGCAGTTCTTC. This translates into CSARLLLDYEQFF.

This chain uses TRBV7-2 with TRBJ2-1, with 8 bases fitting TRBD2. CDR1 is SGHTA and CDR2 is FQGNSA in the germline V gene. The trim removed 5 bases at V and 0 bases at J, leaving 9 bases unmatched. This CDR3 has 17 amino acids. DNA of the CDR3: TGTGCCAGCAGCGGGGGACTAGGTTTGATCTCCTACAATGAGCAGTTCTTC. Translating gives CASSGGLGLISYNEQFF.